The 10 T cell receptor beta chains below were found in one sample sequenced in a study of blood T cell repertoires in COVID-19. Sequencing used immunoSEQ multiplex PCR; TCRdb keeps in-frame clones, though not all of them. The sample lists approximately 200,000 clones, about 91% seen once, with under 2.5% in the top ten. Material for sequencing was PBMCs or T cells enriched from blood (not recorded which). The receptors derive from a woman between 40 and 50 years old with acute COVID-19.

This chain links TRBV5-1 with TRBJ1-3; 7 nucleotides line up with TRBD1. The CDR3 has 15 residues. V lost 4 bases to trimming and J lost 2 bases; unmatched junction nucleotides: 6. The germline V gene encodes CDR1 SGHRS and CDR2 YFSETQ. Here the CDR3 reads CASSPLDRAGNTIYF. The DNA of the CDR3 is TGCGCCAGCAGCCCACTAGACAGGGCTGGAAACACCATATATTTT.

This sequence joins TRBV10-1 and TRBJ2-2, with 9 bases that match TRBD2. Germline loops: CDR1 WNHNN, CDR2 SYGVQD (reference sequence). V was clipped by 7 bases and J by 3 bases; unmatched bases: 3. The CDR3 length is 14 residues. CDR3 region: CASNEREDTGELFF. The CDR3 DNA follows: TGCGCCAGCAACGAGCGGGAGGACACCGGGGAGCTGTTTTTT.

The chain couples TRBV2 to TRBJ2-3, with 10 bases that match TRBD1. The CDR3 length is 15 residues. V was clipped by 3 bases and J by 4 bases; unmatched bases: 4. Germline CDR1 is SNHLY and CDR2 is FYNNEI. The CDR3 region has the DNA TGTGCCAGCAGTGATCGGGGACAGGGGTCAGATACGCAGTATTTT. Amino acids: CASSDRGQGSDTQYF.

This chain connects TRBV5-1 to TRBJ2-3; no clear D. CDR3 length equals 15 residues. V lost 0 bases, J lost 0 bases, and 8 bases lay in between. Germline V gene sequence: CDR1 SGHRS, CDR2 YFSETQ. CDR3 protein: CASSLVSPSTDTQYF. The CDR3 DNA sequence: TGCGCCAGCAGCTTGGTCTCCCCCAGCACAGATACGCAGTATTTT.

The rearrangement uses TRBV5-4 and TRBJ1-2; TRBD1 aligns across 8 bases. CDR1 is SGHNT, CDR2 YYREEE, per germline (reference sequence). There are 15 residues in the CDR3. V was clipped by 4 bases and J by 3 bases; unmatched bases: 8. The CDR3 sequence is CASSTQQGVDYGYTF. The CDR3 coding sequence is TGTGCCAGCAGCACACAACAGGGGGTTGACTATGGCTACACCTTC.

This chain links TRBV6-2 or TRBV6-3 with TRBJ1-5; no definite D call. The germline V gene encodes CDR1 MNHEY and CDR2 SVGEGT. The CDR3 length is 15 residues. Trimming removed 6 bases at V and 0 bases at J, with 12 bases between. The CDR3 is CASSPVTVSNQPQHF. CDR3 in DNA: TGTGCCAGCAGCCCGGTCACAGTTAGCAATCAGCCCCAGCATTTT.

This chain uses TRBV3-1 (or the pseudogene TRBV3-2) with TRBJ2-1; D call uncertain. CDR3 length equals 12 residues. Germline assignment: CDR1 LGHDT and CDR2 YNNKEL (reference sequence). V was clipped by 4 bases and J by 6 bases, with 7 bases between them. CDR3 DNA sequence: TGTGCCAGCAGCCGGGCCTTCAATGAGCAGTTCTTC. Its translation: CASSRAFNEQFF.

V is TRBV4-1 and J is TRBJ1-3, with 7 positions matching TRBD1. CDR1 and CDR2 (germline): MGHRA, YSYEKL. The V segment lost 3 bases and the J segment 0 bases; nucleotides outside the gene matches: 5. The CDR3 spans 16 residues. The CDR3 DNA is TGCGCCAGCAGCCAGCTGGACAGGCCCTCTGGAAACACCATATATTTT. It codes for CASSQLDRPSGNTIYF.

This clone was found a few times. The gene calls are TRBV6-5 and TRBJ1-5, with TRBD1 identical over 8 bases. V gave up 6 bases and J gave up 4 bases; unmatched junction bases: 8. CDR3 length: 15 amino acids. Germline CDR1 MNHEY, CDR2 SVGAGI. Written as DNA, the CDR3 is TGTGCCAGCAGAAAGACAGGGGTTGGGAATCAGCCCCAGCATTTT. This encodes CASRKTGVGNQPQHF.

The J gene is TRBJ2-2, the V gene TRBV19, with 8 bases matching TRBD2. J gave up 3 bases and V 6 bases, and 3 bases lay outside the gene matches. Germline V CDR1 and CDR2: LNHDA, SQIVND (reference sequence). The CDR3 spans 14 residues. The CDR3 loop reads CASSGAGDTGELFF. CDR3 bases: TGTGCCAGTAGCGGAGCGGGGGACACCGGGGAGCTGTTTTTT.